This passage covers 10 T cell receptor beta chains from one sample sequenced in a study of technical replicates of blood from a few donors. The table came from immunoSEQ multiplex PCR; TCRdb's copy has only in-frame clones and leaves some out. Counted here are about 70,000 clones, around 97% occurring once; the ten biggest clones make up roughly 0.21%. Sequenced input: T cells isolated from PBMCs. These receptors were taken from a human donor in good health.

The V call is TRBV25-1, the J call TRBJ2-1; 7 bases match TRBD1. Germline V gene lookup returns CDR1 MGHDK and CDR2 SYGVNS. The CDR3 contains 16 residues. V lost 2 bases and J lost 5; bases outside the gene matches: 9. The CDR3 sequence is CASSETPRDSNNEQFF. The CDR3 DNA follows: TGTGCCAGCAGTGAAACCCCCCGGGACAGCAACAATGAGCAGTTCTTC.

The chain carries TRBV5-1 and TRBJ2-1; maybe TRBD2 (5 bases). Trimming removed 5 bases from V and 5 bases from J, with 14 bases in between. The CDR3 extends over 14 amino acids. Germline CDR1 is SGHRS and CDR2 is YFSETQ. The CDR3 bases are TGCGCCAGCAGGGTCCGAACGACTAACAATGAGCAGTTCTTC. It codes for CASRVRTTNNEQFF.

This sequence joins TRBV27 and TRBJ1-2, with D possibly matching TRBD1 (6 bases). CDR3 size: 13 residues. V was cut by 6 bases and J by 10 bases, with 18 bases left in between. Germline V gene data show CDR1 as MNHEY and CDR2 as SMNVEV (reference sequence). CDR3 loop: CASSRDMLVPYTF. CDR3 bases: TGTGCCAGCAGCCGGGACATGCTGGTACCCTACACCTTC.

This clone was found once. V is TRBV7-2 and J is TRBJ2-1, with a tentative D call TRBD2 (6 bases). V was shortened by 6 bases and J by 0 bases, with 15 bases between the two germline ends. The germline V gene encodes CDR1 SGHTA and CDR2 FQGNSA. The CDR3 is made up of 16 amino acids. The CDR3 is CASRFLGGSSYNEQFF. CDR3 DNA sequence: TGTGCCAGCAGATTTCTTGGGGGGAGCTCCTACAATGAGCAGTTCTTC.

The V gene is TRBV4-1, the J gene TRBJ1-2, with 9 bases lining up with TRBD1. The ends lost 1 base at V and 6 bases at J; junction bases unmatched: 12. Germline loops: CDR1 MGHRA, CDR2 YSYEKL. The CDR3 contains 17 residues. Here the CDR3 DNA reads TGCGCCAGCAGCCAAGTGGGGTTCGGGACAGGGTTGAATGGCTACACCTTC. As protein: CASSQVGFGTGLNGYTF.

This chain uses TRBV30 with TRBJ2-3; D might be TRBD1 (5 bases). The CDR3 runs to 13 residues. The germline V and J ends were trimmed by 2 bases and 0 bases, with 6 bases remaining between them. CDR1 GTSNPN and CDR2 SVGIG come from the germline V gene (reference sequence). CDR3 sequence: CAWSKGSTDTQYF. In DNA form, the CDR3 reads TGTGCCTGGAGTAAGGGGAGCACAGATACGCAGTATTTT. The variable domain in full, completed from reference TRBV30 and TRBJ2-3, reads SQTIHQWPATLVQPVGSPLSLECTVEGTSNPNLYWYRQAAGRGLQLLFYSVGIGQISSEVPQNLSASRPQDRQFILSSKKLLLSDSGFYLCAWSKGSTDTQYFGPGTRLTVL.

The rearrangement joins TRBV7-3 to TRBJ2-7, with 9 bases fitting TRBD2. Germline CDR1 is SGHTA and CDR2 is FQGTGA. The CDR3 is 14 residues long. J lost 1 base, V lost 2 bases, and 0 bases had no gene match. In DNA form, the CDR3 reads TGTGCCAGCAGCTTAGCGGGGGGGTCCTACGAGCAGTACTTC. Translating it yields CASSLAGGSYEQYF. Based on the CDR3 plus reference TRBV7-3 and TRBJ2-7, the full variable domain is GAGVSQTPSNKVTEKGKYVELRCDPISGHTALYWYRQSLGQGPEFLIYFQGTGAADDSGLPNDRFFAVRPEGSVSTLKIQRTERGDSAVYLCASSLAGGSYEQYFGPGTRLTVT.

The chain has TRBV2 and TRBJ2-3; 10 bases fit TRBD1. J gave up 5 bases and V 11 bases, and 7 bases lay outside the gene matches. The CDR3 consists of 13 residues. CDR1 is SNHLY and CDR2 is FYNNEI in the germline V gene. The CDR3: CAGGQGMEDTQYF. CDR3 in DNA: TGTGCCGGGGGACAGGGGATGGAAGATACGCAGTATTTT.

This clone appeared a single time. The chain links TRBV7-9 to TRBJ2-3; TRBD2 aligns across 11 bases. V was pared by 5 bases and J by 2 bases, with 6 bases of the junction left unmatched. This CDR3 spans 16 amino acids. Germline assignment: CDR1 SEHNR and CDR2 FQNEAQ (reference sequence). The CDR3 DNA reads TGTGCCAGCAGCCCGGGACTAGCGGACACCACAGATACGCAGTATTTT. Protein: CASSPGLADTTDTQYF.

V and J are TRBV7-6 and TRBJ2-7; 9 positions agree with TRBD2. Looked up from germline, CDR1 is SGHVS and CDR2 is FNYEAQ. With 2 bases clipped from V and 6 bases from J, the junction kept 8 bases outside the gene matches. The CDR3 contains 15 residues. CDR3 protein: CASSLSGGGVVEQYF. Here the CDR3 DNA reads TGTGCCAGCAGCTTAAGCGGCGGGGGGGTGGTCGAGCAGTACTTC. Combining the CDR3 with reference TRBV7-6 and TRBJ2-7 gives the whole variable domain GAGVSQSPRYKVTKRGQDVALRCDPISGHVSLYWYRQALGQGPEFLTYFNYEAQQDKSGLPNDRFSAERPEGSISTLTIQRTEQRDSAMYRCASSLSGGGVVEQYFGPGTRLTVT.